The T cell receptor (beta chain) under discussion was sequenced for a study of Tregs in tolerant kidney transplant recipients. Unstimulated Tregs (CD4+CD25+CD127-) and CD4+CD25- non-Tregs were sorted from PBMCs. The protocol was immunoSEQ multiplex PCR, while the TCRdb copy is restricted to in-frame clones and leaves out a portion. The repertoire holds some 70,000 clones, with roughly 91% as singletons. The source of this sequence is a human donor who received a combined kidney and bone marrow transplant. The sequencing used CD4+ T cells from blood, collected before the transplant.

DNA of the CDR3: TGTGCCAGCAGCTTAGATTCGGTCAGGGGCCAAGAGACCCAGTACTTC. Encoded protein: CASSLDSVRGQETQYF. The genes are TRBV11-2 and TRBJ2-5; maybe TRBD1 (6 bases). The V gene's germline CDR1 is SGHAT and CDR2 FQNNGV. The CDR3 covers 16 residues. The V end lost 0 bases, the J end lost 1 base, and 12 bases lay between the germline ends.